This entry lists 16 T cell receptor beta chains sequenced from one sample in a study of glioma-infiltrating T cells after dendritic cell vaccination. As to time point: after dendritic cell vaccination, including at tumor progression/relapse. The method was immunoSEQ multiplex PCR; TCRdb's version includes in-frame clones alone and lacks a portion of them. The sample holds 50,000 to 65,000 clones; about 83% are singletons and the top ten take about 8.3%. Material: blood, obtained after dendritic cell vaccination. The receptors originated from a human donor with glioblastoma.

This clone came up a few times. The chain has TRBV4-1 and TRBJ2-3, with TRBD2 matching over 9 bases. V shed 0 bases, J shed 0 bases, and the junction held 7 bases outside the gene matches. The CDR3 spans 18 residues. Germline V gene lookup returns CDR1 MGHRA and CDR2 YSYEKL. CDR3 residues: CASSQDTQRGASTDTQYF. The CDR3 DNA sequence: TGCGCCAGCAGCCAAGATACCCAGCGGGGGGCAAGCACAGATACGCAGTATTTT.

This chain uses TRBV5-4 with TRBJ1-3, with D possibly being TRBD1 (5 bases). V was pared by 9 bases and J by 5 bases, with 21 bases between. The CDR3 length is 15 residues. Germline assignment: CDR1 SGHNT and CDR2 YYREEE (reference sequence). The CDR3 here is CAMGTAKRVRNTIYF. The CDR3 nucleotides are TGTGCCATGGGGACTGCAAAAAGGGTAAGAAACACCATATATTTT.

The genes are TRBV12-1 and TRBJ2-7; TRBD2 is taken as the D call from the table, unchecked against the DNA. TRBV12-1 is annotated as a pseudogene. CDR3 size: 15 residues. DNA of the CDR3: TGTGCCAGCAGCTTTGGGACTAGCGGGGGGTACGAGCAGTACTTC. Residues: CASSFGTSGGYEQYF.

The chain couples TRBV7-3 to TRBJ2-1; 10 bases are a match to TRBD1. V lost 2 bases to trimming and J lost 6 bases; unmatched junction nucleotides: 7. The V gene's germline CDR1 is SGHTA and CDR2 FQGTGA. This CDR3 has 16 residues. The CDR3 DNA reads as TGTGCCAGCAGCTTACTCCACGGGACAGGGGTCAATGAGCAGTTCTTC. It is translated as CASSLLHGTGVNEQFF.

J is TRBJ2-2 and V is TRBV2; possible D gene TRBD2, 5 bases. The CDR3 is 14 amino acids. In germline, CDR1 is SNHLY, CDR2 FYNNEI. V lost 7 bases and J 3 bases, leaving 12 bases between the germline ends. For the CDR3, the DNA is TGTGCCAGCAACCCGCCCGGGGACACCGGGGAGCTGTTTTTT. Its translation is CASNPPGDTGELFF.

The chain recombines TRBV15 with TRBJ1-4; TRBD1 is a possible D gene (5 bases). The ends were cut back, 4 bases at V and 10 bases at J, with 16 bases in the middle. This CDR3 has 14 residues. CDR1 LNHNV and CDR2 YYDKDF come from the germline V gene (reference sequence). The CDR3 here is CATSIAGFTRKLFF. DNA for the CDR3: TGTGCCACCAGCATAGCAGGGTTTACGAGAAAACTGTTTTTT.

The CDR3 protein is CATSRERSYNSPLHF. CDR3 DNA: TGTGCCACCAGCAGGGAGAGGTCCTATAATTCACCCCTCCACTTT. The chain combines TRBV15 with TRBJ1-6; D is unclear. The CDR3 has 15 residues. Trimming shortened V by 3 bases and J by 1 base, and 7 bases separated the two germline ends. CDR1 and CDR2 (germline): LNHNV, YYDKDF (reference sequence). Supplemented by reference TRBV15 and TRBJ1-6, the full variable domain reads DAMVIQNPRYQVTQFGKPVTLSCSQTLNHNVMYWYQQKSSQAPKLLFHYYDKDFNNEADTPDNFQSRRPNTSFCFLDIRSPGLGDTAMYLCATSRERSYNSPLHFGNGTRLTVT.

Written as DNA, the CDR3 is TGTGCCAGCCACAGGGGCAGATTACGAGGAGATTCACCCCTCCACTTT. Protein: CASHRGRLRGDSPLHF. J is TRBJ1-6 and V is TRBV2; 7 bases agree with TRBD1. The V gene's germline CDR1 is SNHLY and CDR2 FYNNEI. This CDR3 has 16 amino acids. After removal of 8 bases from V and 8 bases from J, the junction contained 15 bases not matched to a gene.

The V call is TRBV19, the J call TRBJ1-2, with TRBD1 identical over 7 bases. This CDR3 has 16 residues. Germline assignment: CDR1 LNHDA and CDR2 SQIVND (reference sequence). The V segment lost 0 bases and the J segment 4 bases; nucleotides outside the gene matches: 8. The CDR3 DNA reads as TGTGCCAGTAGTATAGATCGAGGGGGCGACGGCTATGGCTACACCTTC. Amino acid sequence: CASSIDRGGDGYGYTF.

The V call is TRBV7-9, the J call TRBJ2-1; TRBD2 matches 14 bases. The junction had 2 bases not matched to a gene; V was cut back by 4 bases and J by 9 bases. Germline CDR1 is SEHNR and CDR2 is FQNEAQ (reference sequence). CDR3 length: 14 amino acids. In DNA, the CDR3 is TGTGCCAGCAGCTATGGGACTAGCGGGGGTGAGCAGTTCTTC. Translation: CASSYGTSGGEQFF. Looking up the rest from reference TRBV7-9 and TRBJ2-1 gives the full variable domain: DTGVSQNPRHKITKRGQNVTFRCDPISEHNRLYWYRQTLGQGPEFLTYFQNEAQLEKSRLLSDRFSAERPKGSFSTLEIQRTEQGDSAMYLCASSYGTSGGEQFFGPGTRLTVL.

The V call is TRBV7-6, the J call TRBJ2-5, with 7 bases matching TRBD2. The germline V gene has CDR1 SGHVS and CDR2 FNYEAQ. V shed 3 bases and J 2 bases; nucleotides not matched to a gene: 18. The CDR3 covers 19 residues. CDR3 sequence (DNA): TGTGCCAGCAGCTTTTCAGGGACTAAGGTTCTCTTGTTACAAGAGACCCAGTACTTC. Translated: CASSFSGTKVLLLQETQYF.

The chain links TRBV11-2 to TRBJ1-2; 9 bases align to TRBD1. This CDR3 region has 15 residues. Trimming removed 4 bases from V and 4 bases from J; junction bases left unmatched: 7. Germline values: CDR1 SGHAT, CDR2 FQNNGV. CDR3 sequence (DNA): TGTGCCAGCAGCTCTACAGGGGGCATGGCCTATGGCTACACCTTC. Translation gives CASSSTGGMAYGYTF.

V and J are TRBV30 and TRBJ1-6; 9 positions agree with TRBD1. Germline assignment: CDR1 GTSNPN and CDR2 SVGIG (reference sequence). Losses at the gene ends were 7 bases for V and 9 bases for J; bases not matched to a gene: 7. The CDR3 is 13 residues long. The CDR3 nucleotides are TGTGCCTTACTCCGGGACAGGGTTTCACCCCTCCACTTT. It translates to CALLRDRVSPLHF.

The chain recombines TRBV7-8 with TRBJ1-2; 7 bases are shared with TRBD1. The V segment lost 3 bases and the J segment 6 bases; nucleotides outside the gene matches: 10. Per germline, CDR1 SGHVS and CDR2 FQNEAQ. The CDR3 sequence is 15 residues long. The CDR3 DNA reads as TGTGCCAGCAGCTTTTTAGCAGGGGGTGGGGATGGCTACACCTTC. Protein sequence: CASSFLAGGGDGYTF. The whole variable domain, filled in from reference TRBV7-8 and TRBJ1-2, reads GAGVSQSPRYKVAKRGQDVALRCDPISGHVSLFWYQQALGQGPEFLTYFQNEAQLDKSGLPSDRFFAERPEGSVSTLKIQRTQQEDSAVYLCASSFLAGGGDGYTFGSGTRLTVV.

CDR3 sequence (DNA): TGTGCCAGCACCGTACCGCGGGGGGGCAGGGATACGCAGTATTTT. Its translation is CASTVPRGGRDTQYF. The chain couples TRBV5-4 to TRBJ2-3; TRBD2 agrees at 9 bases. CDR1 and CDR2 (germline): SGHNT, YYREEE (reference sequence). The CDR3 has 15 amino acids. Trimming cost V 6 bases and J 6 bases; bases outside gene matches: 11.

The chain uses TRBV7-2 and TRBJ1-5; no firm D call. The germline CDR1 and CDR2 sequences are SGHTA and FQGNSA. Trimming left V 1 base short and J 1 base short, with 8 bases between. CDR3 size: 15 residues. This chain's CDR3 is CASSLGVRSNQPQHF. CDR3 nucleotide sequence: TGTGCCAGCAGCTTAGGGGTCAGGAGCAATCAGCCCCAGCATTTT.